The table lists the clone carrying this TCR beta chain with a few counts. What it binds is not known. TCRdb processed the 5' RACE reads anew with MiXCR; each CDR3 protein has one entry. The profile shows 670,000 or so distinct CDR3 sequences, around 19% of them singletons. The data were taken from a study of CD8 T cells in ankylosing spondylitis. Study results and caveats: What seemed typical of ankylosing spondylitis blood was a TCR beta motif built from several highly homologous variants.

Sequences were obtained from blood, either unsorted or a sorted T cell fraction (not recorded which). The origin of this receptor is a male donor with ankylosing spondylitis.

The CDR3 DNA reads TGTGCCAGCAGTTTATTGGGGGCCAATCAGCCCCAGCATTTT. It codes for CASSLLGANQPQHF. The V call is TRBV27, the J call TRBJ1-5; weak D call: TRBD1 (6 bases). The CDR3 extends over 14 amino acids. In germline, CDR1 is MNHEY, CDR2 SMNVEV (reference sequence). The V end was cut by 1 base, the J end by 3 bases, with 7 bases between.